Listed below are T cell receptor beta chains from one sample, sequenced in a study of blood T cell repertoires in COVID-19. TCRdb's copy holds only in-frame clones and misses some; the assay was immunoSEQ multiplex PCR. The data show about 330,000 clones, about 90% seen once. Input material: PBMCs or T cells enriched from blood (not recorded which). Every receptor here comes from a woman aged 25 to 39 who had recovered from COVID-19. Each CDR3 is given without its conserved first and last residue. The D gene is left open where the match is weak.

D gene	V gene	CDR3 protein
NA	TRBV9	ASSVAGDETQY
NA	TRBV7-2	ASSLTVYDTEAF
TRBD1	TRBV2	ASSSGQVKAYGYT
NA	TRBV19	ASSTPGHVNTEAF
NA	TRBV6-5	ASTLTGNYGYT
TRBD1	TRBV9	ASSVGTGQETQY
NA	TRBV12-3/TRBV12-4	ASSGDGGQPQH
TRBD1	TRBV11-2	ASSLDWTGASGANVLT
NA	TRBV7-8	ASSSGDYPVGTQY
TRBD1	TRBV10-3	ASEGQGGVYGYT
NA	TRBV4-2	ASSQEGTYGYT
NA	TRBV6-2/TRBV6-3	ASSGPPSRDSNYGYT
NA	TRBV7-6	ASSLEADMNTEAF
NA	TRBV7-3	ASSLRQGNQPQH
NA	TRBV19	ASNYGVIGELF
NA	TRBV29-1	SVGSGAGELF
NA	TRBV5-1	ASSSGFNSPLH
TRBD1	TRBV6-5	ASTTGTGYGYT
TRBD2	TRBV19	ASKVAGEYNEQF
NA	TRBV7-2	ASSLVRGETQY
NA	TRBV18	ASSSIRGVDQPQH
TRBD1	TRBV5-1	ASQGQGASTEAF
NA	TRBV24-1	ATSDTHRGLTDTQY
NA	TRBV9	ASSVGKSGDYGYT
TRBD2	TRBV5-1	ASSSTSGSYEQY
TRBD2	TRBV5-1	ASSLGAGGHYQETQY
NA	TRBV5-6	ASSLVETGEAF
NA	TRBV14	ASSQAKGGSETQY
TRBD1	TRBV28	ASAGRGGGGPGRNQPQH
NA	TRBV19	ASTPRMGGQETQY
TRBD1	TRBV7-6	ASSSTGGGNTIY
NA	TRBV18	ASSPPSESLEGPDTQY
TRBD2	TRBV7-2	ASSLRFQRGEPKQETQY
TRBD2	TRBV20-1	SASSGGRTDTQY
TRBD1	TRBV19	ASSFGTGNSNQPQH
NA	TRBV11-3	ASSQGAYGYT
NA	TRBV12-5	ASGLAKSGQNLSYEQY
NA	TRBV5-5	ASSLDSFTDTQY
TRBD1	TRBV3-1/TRBV3-2	ASSKRQGNQH